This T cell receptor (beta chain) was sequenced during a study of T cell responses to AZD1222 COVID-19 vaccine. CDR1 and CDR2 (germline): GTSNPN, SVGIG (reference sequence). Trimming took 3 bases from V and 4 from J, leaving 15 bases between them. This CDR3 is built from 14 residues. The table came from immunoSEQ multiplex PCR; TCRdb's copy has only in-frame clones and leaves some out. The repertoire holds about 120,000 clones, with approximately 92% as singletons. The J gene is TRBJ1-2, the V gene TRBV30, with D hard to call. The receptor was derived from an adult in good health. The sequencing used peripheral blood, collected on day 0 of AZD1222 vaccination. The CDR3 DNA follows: TGTGCCTGGAGCCCTGAGGGCGTTACCTATGGCTACACCTTC. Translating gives CAWSPEGVTYGYTF.